Sequencing of this T cell receptor (beta chain) was carried out in a study of post-analysis software for immune sequencing data. General observations from the study: Five or six TRBV segments were significantly more frequent in patients than in controls. TRBV5-6, TRBV5-1 and TRBV20-1 were among these segments. Controls' normalized Chao1 diversity significantly exceeded that of multiple sclerosis patients.

The CDR3 sequence is 19 residues long. V trimming: 5 bases; J trimming: 0 bases; junction bases outside the gene matches: 13. The germline gives CDR1 SGHVS, CDR2 FQNEAQ. The TCR beta cDNA libraries contained unique molecular identifiers. TCRdb re-analysed the PCR reads in MiXCR, keeping a single row per CDR3 protein. Of 650,000 to 850,000 distinct CDR3 sequences in the sample, 35% to 55% are singletons; the top ten hold roughly 4.9%. In the case of this clonotype: The target antigen is unknown.

This receptor was obtained from a girl aged 5 to 17 with multiple sclerosis. Sequenced material: blood. The rearrangement joins TRBV7-8 to TRBJ2-4, with 10 bases matching TRBD2. As DNA, the CDR3 is TGTGCCAGCAGCGGCAGAACCACTAGCGGGGCCCTAGCCAAAAACATTCAGTACTTC. Translation: CASSGRTTSGALAKNIQYF.